This TCR beta chain comes out of a study of blood T cell repertoires in COVID-19. Patients of the Seattle cohort, enrolled during active infection, were followed longitudinally. Measured with immunoSEQ multiplex PCR; TCRdb has only the in-frame clones, and not every one. Of nearly 300,000 clones in the sample, about 81% were seen once. The V segment lost 4 bases and the J segment 5 bases; nucleotides outside the gene matches: 3. Germline assignment: CDR1 SGHRS and CDR2 YFSETQ. This CDR3 spans 13 amino acids. The chain uses TRBV5-1 and TRBJ1-2; 9 bases are a match to TRBD1. Sequencing was carried out using peripheral blood. This TCR derives from a human donor with COVID-19, enrolled during active disease. The donor label of this sample is uncertain. The CDR3 region has the DNA TGCGCCAGCAGCACAGGACAGGGGTATGGCTACACCTTC. It encodes CASSTGQGYGYTF. Supplemented by reference TRBV5-1 and TRBJ1-2, the full variable domain reads KAGVTQTPRYLIKTRGQQVTLSCSPISGHRSVSWYQQTPGQGLQFLFEYFSETQRNKGNFPGRFSGRQFSNSRSEMNVSTLELGDSALYLCASSTGQGYGYTFGSGTRLTVV.